The 28 T cell receptor beta chains listed next were all sequenced from one sample in a study of cytomegalovirus exposure and HLA in healthy donors (dated by TCRdb to the late 2010s). Libraries came from the immunoSEQ multiplex PCR assay. The table was pulled from immuneACCESS by TCRdb, which kept in-frame rearrangements only. Such tables lose some clones; where checked, under half of the loss comes from unresolved V genes, and the rest has no known cause. For this sample there are around 150,000 clones; 80% to 90% appear just once. The top ten hold approximately 2.4% of the sample. The material sequenced was PBMCs. All receptors derive from a young woman in good health and CMV-seronegative.

The J gene is TRBJ2-2, the V gene TRBV9; D unresolved. The CDR3 runs to 15 residues. Trimming removed 5 bases from V and 5 bases from J, with 16 bases in between. The germline V gene has CDR1 SGDLS and CDR2 YYNGEE. CDR3 coding DNA: TGTGCCAGCAGTGCCCCCGGGTTGCCAACCGGGGAGCTGTTTTTT. Protein product: CASSAPGLPTGELFF.

This clone was seen only a few times. Other DNA sequences in the sample encode the same CDR3. V and J are TRBV18 and TRBJ2-7; D may be TRBD1 (5 bases). Between the trimmed V and J ends, which lost 6 bases and 3 bases, there was a span of 9 bases. There are 12 residues in the CDR3. The germline V gene has CDR1 KGHSH and CDR2 LQKENI. For the CDR3, the DNA is TGTGCCAGCTCGCCTGACAGCTACGAGCAGTACTTC. This sequence encodes CASSPDSYEQYF.

This clone was picked up one time. This sequence joins TRBV30 and TRBJ2-6; no firm D call. The CDR3 length is 14 residues. Trimming pared 3 bases from V and 0 bases from J, leaving 6 bases between. Germline V gives CDR1 GTSNPN, CDR2 SVGIG (reference sequence). Here the CDR3 reads CAWSGDSGANVLTF. CDR3 nucleotide sequence: TGTGCCTGGAGCGGAGACTCTGGGGCCAACGTCCTGACTTTC.

This chain links TRBV27 with TRBJ1-2; maybe TRBD1 (5 bases). CDR3 length: 15 amino acids. CDR1 is MNHEY, CDR2 SMNVEV, per germline (reference sequence). Between the trimmed V and J ends, which lost 6 bases and 4 bases, there was a span of 18 bases. The CDR3 is CASRPRDRGSYGYTF. In DNA form, the CDR3 reads TGTGCCAGCAGACCCCGGGACCGGGGGAGCTATGGCTACACCTTC.

The genes are TRBV28 and TRBJ2-7; 10 nucleotides line up with TRBD1. The germline gives CDR1 MDHEN, CDR2 SYDVKM. V lost 7 bases to trimming and J lost 6 bases; unmatched junction nucleotides: 12. The length of the CDR3 is 15 residues. This CDR3 reads CASIGTGASPREQYF. The CDR3 DNA follows: TGTGCCAGCATCGGGACAGGGGCCTCACCGCGCGAGCAGTACTTC.

This chain connects TRBV27 to TRBJ2-5, with 9 bases lining up with TRBD1. Germline V gene data show CDR1 as MNHEY and CDR2 as SMNVEV (reference sequence). The CDR3 length is 15 residues. Losses at the gene ends were 5 bases for V and 5 bases for J; bases not matched to a gene: 9. Here the CDR3 reads CASSQIRDRVETQYF. The CDR3 DNA is TGTGCCAGCAGTCAAATCCGGGACAGGGTGGAGACCCAGTACTTC.

This chain joins TRBV30 and TRBJ2-1, with 8 bases fitting TRBD2. Germline trimming cut 5 bases from V and 4 bases from J; bases unmatched to any gene: 4. Germline V gene sequence: CDR1 GTSNPN, CDR2 SVGIG (reference sequence). The CDR3 is 13 residues long. CDR3 bases: TGTGCCTGGGAACTAGCGGTATACAATGAGCAGTTCTTC. Amino acid sequence: CAWELAVYNEQFF.

The chain combines TRBV4-1 with TRBJ1-1, with TRBD1 as a possible D gene (6 bases). Germline-derived CDR1 and CDR2 are MGHRA and YSYEKL. This CDR3 has 15 residues. Trimming removed 1 base at V and 5 bases at J, with 14 bases between. The CDR3 sequence is CASSQVAGVQTEAFF. CDR3 in DNA: TGCGCCAGCAGCCAAGTGGCAGGGGTACAAACTGAAGCTTTCTTT.

The rearrangement joins TRBV5-1 to TRBJ1-2, with D maybe TRBD1 (6 bases). Germline CDR1 reads SGHRS; CDR2 reads YFSETQ. This CDR3 has 11 amino acids. Trimming took off 7 bases at V and 10 bases at J, with 14 bases between the two ends. The CDR3 region is CASRLQGNYTF. The CDR3 region has the DNA TGCGCCAGCCGACTACAGGGCAACTACACCTTC.

The chain recombines TRBV5-6 with TRBJ1-1, with a weak D call TRBD1 (6 bases). In germline, CDR1 is SGHDT, CDR2 YYEEEE. Between the trimmed V and J ends, which lost 0 bases and 8 bases, there was a span of 11 bases. The CDR3 extends over 13 amino acids. The CDR3 loop reads CASSLGRQDEAFF. DNA of the CDR3: TGTGCCAGCAGCTTGGGCCGACAGGACGAAGCTTTCTTT.

This chain connects TRBV6-6 to TRBJ2-7, with D perhaps TRBD2 (6 bases). The CDR3 has 14 amino acids. V lost 2 bases and J lost 2, with 10 bases in between. CDR1 is MNHNY, CDR2 SVGAGI, per germline (reference sequence). This CDR3 reads CASSYQGRTYEQYF. CDR3 coding DNA: TGTGCCAGCAGTTACCAAGGGAGGACCTACGAGCAGTACTTC.

CDR3 sequence (DNA): TGCGCCAGCAGCTTGGCCGCAGCGGGGGGAATCGATACGCAGTATTTT. Its translation: CASSLAAAGGIDTQYF. The chain uses TRBV5-1 and TRBJ2-3; TRBD2 matches at 9 bases. Trimming removed 0 bases from V and 6 bases from J; junction bases left unmatched: 8. Germline V gene sequence: CDR1 SGHRS, CDR2 YFSETQ. This CDR3 has 16 amino acids. The variable domain in full, with the rest retrieved from reference TRBV5-1 and TRBJ2-3, is KAGVTQTPRYLIKTRGQQVTLSCSPISGHRSVSWYQQTPGQGLQFLFEYFSETQRNKGNFPGRFSGRQFSNSRSEMNVSTLELGDSALYLCASSLAAAGGIDTQYFGPGTRLTVL.

CDR3 sequence reads: CASSPKNRDRDSPLHF. The CDR3 coding sequence is TGCGCCAGCAGCCCTAAAAATCGGGACAGGGATTCACCCCTCCACTTT. This chain joins TRBV5-1 and TRBJ1-6; TRBD1 matches 9 bases. The CDR3 is 16 residues long. Germline V gives CDR1 SGHRS, CDR2 YFSETQ. Trimming cost V 4 bases and J 8 bases; bases outside gene matches: 10. The entire variable domain, with the rest obtained from reference TRBV5-1 and TRBJ1-6, is as follows: KAGVTQTPRYLIKTRGQQVTLSCSPISGHRSVSWYQQTPGQGLQFLFEYFSETQRNKGNFPGRFSGRQFSNSRSEMNVSTLELGDSALYLCASSPKNRDRDSPLHFGNGTRLTVT.

This sequence joins TRBV4-3 and TRBJ1-2, with 10 positions matching TRBD1. Per germline, CDR1 LGHNA and CDR2 YSLEER. The V gene end was trimmed by 5 bases and the J gene end by 8 bases; junction bases not matched to a gene: 14. This CDR3 region has 16 residues. CDR3 residues: CASSSGTGAFREGYTF. CDR3 DNA sequence: TGCGCCAGCAGCTCCGGGACAGGGGCCTTTCGGGAGGGCTACACCTTC.

This clone occurred a few times. This chain links TRBV12-5 with TRBJ2-7; 7 nucleotides align to TRBD1. The germline CDR1 and CDR2 sequences are LGHNT and FRNRAP. Losses at the gene ends were 6 bases for V and 5 bases for J; bases not matched to a gene: 4. CDR3 length equals 12 residues. The CDR3 sequence: CASGPDRDEQYF. CDR3 sequence (DNA): TGTGCTAGTGGCCCTGACAGGGACGAGCAGTACTTC.

This chain connects TRBV19 to TRBJ2-7; D is ambiguous. CDR1 and CDR2 (germline): LNHDA, SQIVND (reference sequence). V lost 4 bases and J lost 0, with 13 bases in between. This CDR3 has 15 amino acids. The CDR3 DNA reads as TGTGCCAGTAGTACAACAGCCACTTTCTCCTACGAGCAGTACTTC. Its protein is CASSTTATFSYEQYF.

This clone was counted between two and nine times. V and J are TRBV5-4 and TRBJ1-2; TRBD1 agrees at 8 bases. CDR1 is SGHNT and CDR2 is YYREEE in the germline V gene (reference sequence). The V and J ends lost 3 bases and 5 bases, in that order; junction bases with no gene match: 6. The CDR3 extends over 14 amino acids. The CDR3 region is CASSYATGGYGYTF. The CDR3 DNA reads as TGTGCCAGCAGCTACGCCACAGGGGGGTATGGCTACACCTTC.

The chain employs TRBV11-2 and TRBJ2-7, with no clear D. The V gene lost 3 bases and the J gene lost 0 bases, with 6 bases spanning the gap. The germline V gene encodes CDR1 SGHAT and CDR2 FQNNGV. The CDR3 extends over 13 amino acids. In DNA form, the CDR3 reads TGTGCCAGCAGCTTCGAGGCCTCCTACGAGCAGTACTTC. Translated, it gives CASSFEASYEQYF.

The genes are TRBV30 and TRBJ1-1; D gene unclear. Deletions cut 1 base from V and 7 bases from J, with 7 bases between. Germline lookup yields CDR1 GTSNPN and CDR2 SVGIG (reference sequence). This CDR3 contains 11 residues. Here the CDR3 reads CAWSGLIEAFF. Here the CDR3 DNA reads TGTGCCTGGAGTGGACTGATTGAAGCTTTCTTT.

This chain joins TRBV11-2 and TRBJ2-5, with 13 bases identical to TRBD2. With 3 bases clipped from V and 0 bases from J, the junction kept 4 bases outside the gene matches. Germline lookup yields CDR1 SGHAT and CDR2 FQNNGV. The CDR3 is 17 residues long. For the CDR3, the DNA is TGTGCCAGCAGCTTGGGGACTAGCGGGGCGCACCAAGAGACCCAGTACTTC. Protein: CASSLGTSGAHQETQYF.

The chain uses TRBV6-1 and TRBJ2-2; the match to TRBD1 covers 7 bases. The junction had 7 bases not matched to a gene; V was cut back by 7 bases and J by 2 bases. Germline CDR1 reads MNHNS; CDR2 reads SASEGT. The CDR3 is made up of 15 amino acids. The CDR3 reads CASTRGRLNTGELFF. The DNA for the CDR3 is TGTGCCAGCACGAGGGGGCGTTTAAACACCGGGGAGCTGTTTTTT.

On this clone itself: The DNA is omitted, as the CDR3 cannot be located on it reliably, and the CDR3 follows TCRdb's listing. J is TRBJ2-7 and V is TRBV21-1; the table's D call TRBD2 went unverified against the DNA. TRBV21-1 is reported as a pseudogene. The CDR3 region is 22 residues in length, termini included. This CDR3 is CATKLTYAVEWGSGSKGYEQYF.

This clone was detected only a few times. The CDR3 loop reads CASSQSDLGQGIRWANVLTF. The CDR3 DNA reads TGTGCCAGCAGCCAATCTGATCTGGGACAGGGGATTCGGTGGGCCAACGTCCTGACTTTC. V is TRBV14 and J is TRBJ2-6; 10 nucleotides line up with TRBD1. Trimming cost V 2 bases and J 5 bases; bases outside gene matches: 15. Germline V gene sequence: CDR1 SGHDN, CDR2 FVKESK. The CDR3 length is 20 residues.

The genes are TRBV12-5 and TRBJ2-1; TRBD2 might be the D (8 bases). The CDR3 totals 13 residues. CDR1 and CDR2 from the germline V gene are LGHNT and FRNRAP. DNA for the CDR3: TGTGCCCACGGGAGGGGGCCAGGTAGTGAGCAGTTCTTC. As protein: CAHGRGPGSEQFF.

This clone was observed once. V gene TRBV11-2 combines with J gene TRBJ2-7; D remains unclear. The V and J ends lost 2 bases and 0 bases respectively, with 5 bases between them. Germline V gives CDR1 SGHAT, CDR2 FQNNGV. The CDR3 totals 13 residues. DNA for the CDR3: TGTGCCAGCAGCTTATCAGACTCCTACGAGCAGTACTTC. Protein: CASSLSDSYEQYF.

This rearrangement joins TRBV2 to TRBJ1-1, with 8 bases fitting TRBD1. Germline V gives CDR1 SNHLY, CDR2 FYNNEI. CDR3 length equals 13 residues. The V gene end was trimmed by 4 bases and the J gene end by 11 bases; junction bases not matched to a gene: 9. CDR3 residues: CASSVKDRVVAFF. CDR3 sequence (DNA): TGTGCCAGCAGTGTTAAGGACAGGGTGGTGGCTTTCTTT.

V and J are TRBV6-1 and TRBJ1-2; D remains ambiguous. This CDR3 is built from 17 residues. Germline loops: CDR1 MNHNS, CDR2 SASEGT. Between the trimmed V and J ends, which lost 3 bases and 8 bases, there was a span of 25 bases. The CDR3 spells CASSDLYRRQIPEGYTF. The CDR3 bases are TGTGCCAGCAGTGACCTTTATCGCCGACAAATCCCGGAAGGCTACACCTTC.

This chain connects TRBV9 to TRBJ2-5; 11 bases are a match to TRBD2. The CDR3 extends over 14 amino acids. Germline lookup yields CDR1 SGDLS and CDR2 YYNGEE. J lost 10 bases, V lost 2 bases, and 7 bases had no gene match. The CDR3 is CASSVSGTSGIQYF. The CDR3 DNA reads as TGTGCCAGCAGCGTTTCCGGGACTAGCGGCATCCAGTACTTC.